This T cell receptor (beta chain) comes out of a study of identical twins. Findings of the study overall: Low generation probability was overrepresented in out-of-frame alpha sequences shared by twins.

This clonotype was seen more than once but under ten times. As yet, its antigen is unknown. Germline CDR1 is LGHDT and CDR2 is YNNKEL (reference sequence). This CDR3 comprises 11 residues. V gave up 1 base and J gave up 16 bases, with 11 bases separating them. TCRdb reprocessed the 5' RACE reads via MiXCR and lists one record per CDR3 protein. The sample lists 570,000 or so distinct CDR3 sequences; 9.6% were seen once. This sample was shared with a second study, whose subject was yellow fever vaccine responses in identical twins.

The sample comprised PBMCs. The TCR sequence derives from a woman younger than 30 in good health. The chain joins TRBV3-1 to TRBJ2-1; no reliable D call. The CDR3 sequence is CASSQVTVQFF. The DNA for the CDR3 is TGTGCCAGCAGCCAAGTAACGGTGCAATTCTTC.